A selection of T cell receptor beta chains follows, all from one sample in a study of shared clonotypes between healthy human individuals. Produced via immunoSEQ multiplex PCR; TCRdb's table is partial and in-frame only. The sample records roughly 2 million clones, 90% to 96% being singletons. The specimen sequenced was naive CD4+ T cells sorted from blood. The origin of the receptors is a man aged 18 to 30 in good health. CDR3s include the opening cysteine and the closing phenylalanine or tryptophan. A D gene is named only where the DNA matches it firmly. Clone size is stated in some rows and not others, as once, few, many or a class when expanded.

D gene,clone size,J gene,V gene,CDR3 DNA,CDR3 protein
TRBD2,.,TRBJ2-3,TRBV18,TGTGCCAGCTCACCCCCGTTCCTAGCGGGTCTTCACGAAGGGGATACGCAGTATTTT,CASSPPFLAGLHEGDTQYF
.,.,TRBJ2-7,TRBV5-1,TGCGCCAGCAGCTTGGCGGACAGAAGCTACGAGCAGTACTTC,CASSLADRSYEQYF
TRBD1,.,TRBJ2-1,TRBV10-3,TGTGCCATCAGCCGGGACAGCAATGAGCAGTTCTTC,CAISRDSNEQFF
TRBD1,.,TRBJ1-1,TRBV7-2,TGTGCCAGACAGAGTTTACAGGACAGGGGGCTGTTTCGAGACACTGAAGCTTTCTTT,CARQSLQDRGLFRDTEAFF
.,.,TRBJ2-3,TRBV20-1,TGCAGTGCTAAAGACAGAGATACGCAGTATTTT,CSAKDRDTQYF
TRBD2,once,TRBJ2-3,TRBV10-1,TGCGCCAGCAGTGATAGCGGGGGCCACACAGATACGCAGTATTTT,CASSDSGGHTDTQYF
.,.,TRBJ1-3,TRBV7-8,TGTGCCAGCAGCTTAGGCACAGGGCATTCTGGAAACACCATATATTTT,CASSLGTGHSGNTIYF
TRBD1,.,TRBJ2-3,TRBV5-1,TGCGCCAGCGGACGACAGGGACAACTTGATACGCAGTATTTT,CASGRQGQLDTQYF
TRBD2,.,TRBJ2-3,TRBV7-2,TGTGCCAGCAGCTTAGGGGGACTAGTTTCAGATACGCAGTATTTT,CASSLGGLVSDTQYF
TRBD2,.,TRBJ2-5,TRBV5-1,TGCGCCAGCAGCTTGACGGCTAGCGGGAACCAAGAGACCCAGTACTTC,CASSLTASGNQETQYF
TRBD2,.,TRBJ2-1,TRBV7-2,TGTGCCAGCAGCTTAGGCCCTAGCGGGAGGGCCTACAATGAGCAGTTCTTC,CASSLGPSGRAYNEQFF
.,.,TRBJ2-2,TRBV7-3,TGTGCCAGCAGCTTATCCGGGCTCGGGGAGCTGTTTTTT,CASSLSGLGELFF
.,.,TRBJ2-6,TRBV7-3,TGTGCCAGCAGCAAGGGTATCACTGGGGCCAACGTCCTGACTTTC,CASSKGITGANVLTF
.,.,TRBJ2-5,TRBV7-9,TGTGCCAGCAGCATACAGGGCGCGGGGGAAGAGACCCAGTACTTC,CASSIQGAGEETQYF
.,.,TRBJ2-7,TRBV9,TGTGCCAGCAGTCCTAGCGAGTTCGGCGAGCAGTACTTC,CASSPSEFGEQYF
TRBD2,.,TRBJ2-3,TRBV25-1,TGTGCCAGCAGGGGACTAGCGGGGCGCACAGATACGCAGTATTTT,CASRGLAGRTDTQYF
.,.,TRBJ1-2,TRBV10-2,TGCGCCAGCTCCAGGGACGACTATGGCTACACCTTC,CASSRDDYGYTF
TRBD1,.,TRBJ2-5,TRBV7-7,TGTGCTAGCAGTTCCGACAGGGGAGAGACCCAGTACTTC,CASSSDRGETQYF
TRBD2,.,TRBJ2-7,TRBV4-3,TGCGCCAGCAGCCTAAACACCTGGGACTACTCCTACGAGCAGTACTTC,CASSLNTWDYSYEQYF
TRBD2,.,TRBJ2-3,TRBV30,TGTGCCTGGAGTGGGGTGGGAGGGCCAGATACGCAGTATTTT,CAWSGVGGPDTQYF
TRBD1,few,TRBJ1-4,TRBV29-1,TGCAGCGCCGGACAGGGATTTCGCGAAAAACTGTTTTTT,CSAGQGFREKLFF
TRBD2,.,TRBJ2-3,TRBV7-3,TGTGCCAGCAGCTTAGGAAACGGCGGGGGGACAGATACGCAGTATTTT,CASSLGNGGGTDTQYF
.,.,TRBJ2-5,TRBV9,TGTGCCAGCAGCGTAGCTACAGGAGGTGGCCAAGAGACCCAGTACTTC,CASSVATGGGQETQYF